This T cell receptor beta chain was identified in a study of PD-L1 blockade in urothelial cancer. This table comes from immunoSEQ multiplex PCR, and its TCRdb copy is limited to in-frame clones, with some not included. Of 38,000 or so clones in the sample, around 83% were seen once. Germline CDR1 reads SGHRS; CDR2 reads YFSETQ. The CDR3 spans 14 residues. The V end was cut by 2 bases, the J end by 2 bases, with 10 bases between. The sample consisted of PBMCs, taken around atezolizumab (anti-PD-L1) treatment. The TCR sequence derives from a man aged 60 to 75 with urothelial cancer. This chain joins TRBV5-1 and TRBJ1-1; D is unclear. DNA for the CDR3: TGCGCCAGCAGCTTTAGTGGTCAAAACACTGAAGCTTTCTTT. It translates to CASSFSGQNTEAFF.